Shown below are 19 T cell receptor beta chains from a single sample sequenced in a study of shared clonotypes between healthy human individuals. Assay: immunoSEQ multiplex PCR; the TCRdb copy retains only in-frame clones and omits some. The data hold under 750,000 clones, with just under 75% observed a single time. The sample comprised memory CD4+ T cells sorted from blood. The subset here: CD45RA-negative fraction. All receptors derive from a woman aged 30 to 39 in good health.

The chain carries TRBV11-2 and TRBJ1-3; no definite D call. The CDR3 has 13 residues. V gave up 5 bases and J gave up 4 bases, with 9 bases separating them. Germline V CDR1 and CDR2: SGHAT, FQNNGV. The DNA for the CDR3 is TGTGCCAGCAGCCTTGCCCCCGGAAACACCATATATTTT. Its protein product is CASSLAPGNTIYF.

CDR3 protein: CASRLLNEQFF. The DNA of the CDR3 is TGCGCCAGCAGACTCTTAAATGAGCAGTTCTTC. The V and J genes are TRBV5-1 and TRBJ2-1; unclear D gene. The CDR3 loop spans 11 amino acids. V lost 5 bases and J 7 bases, leaving 7 bases between the germline ends. CDR1 SGHRS and CDR2 YFSETQ come from the germline V gene.

The chain carries TRBV5-1 and TRBJ1-4, with D possibly matching TRBD1 (5 bases). The CDR3 has 13 residues. Germline V gives CDR1 SGHRS, CDR2 YFSETQ. V dropped 7 bases and J dropped 6 bases, with 13 bases sitting between them. The CDR3 region has the DNA TGCGCCAGCTCGGGGGGAGAACATGAAAAACTGTTTTTT. It encodes CASSGGEHEKLFF.

The chain combines TRBV5-6 with TRBJ1-2; weak D call: TRBD1 (5 bases). The CDR3 length is 14 residues. Germline values: CDR1 SGHDT, CDR2 YYEEEE. V dropped 2 bases and J dropped 4 bases, with 12 bases sitting between them. The chain's CDR3 is CASSFKRGPYGYTF. The CDR3 region has the DNA TGTGCCAGCAGCTTTAAGAGGGGACCCTATGGCTACACCTTC.

This clone has just a few counts. Other DNA sequences from this sample encode an identical CDR3 as well. This chain links TRBV18 with TRBJ2-3; D unclear. Trimming cost V 2 bases and J 5 bases, with 5 bases left between them. In germline, CDR1 is KGHSH, CDR2 LQKENI. The CDR3 runs 12 residues. The CDR3, as DNA: TGTGCCAGCTCACCAGGGCAAGATACGCAGTATTTT. Encoded protein: CASSPGQDTQYF.

This clone was observed a handful of times. This chain connects TRBV5-1 to TRBJ1-2; D ambiguous. The V end lost 4 bases, the J end lost 4 bases, and 23 bases lay between the germline ends. The length of the CDR3 is 17 residues. Germline V gene lookup returns CDR1 SGHRS and CDR2 YFSETQ. The CDR3 is CASSPVNNPEEGYGYTF. In DNA, the CDR3 is TGCGCCAGCAGCCCCGTAAACAACCCCGAGGAGGGCTATGGCTACACCTTC. The whole variable domain, filled in from reference TRBV5-1 and TRBJ1-2, reads KAGVTQTPRYLIKTRGQQVTLSCSPISGHRSVSWYQQTPGQGLQFLFEYFSETQRNKGNFPGRFSGRQFSNSRSEMNVSTLELGDSALYLCASSPVNNPEEGYGYTFGSGTRLTVV.

The chain employs TRBV16 and TRBJ1-1, with a possible D match to TRBD1 (5 bases). V was cut by 5 bases and J by 3 bases, with 10 bases left in between. This CDR3 region has 13 residues. Germline-derived CDR1 and CDR2 are KGHSY and FQNENV. The CDR3 spells CASSSGRHTEAFF. Here the CDR3 DNA reads TGTGCCAGCAGCTCGGGACGGCACACTGAAGCTTTCTTT.

The rearrangement joins TRBV28 to TRBJ2-5; D is ambiguous. The CDR3 runs 14 residues. V was trimmed by 6 bases and J by 5 bases, leaving 16 bases between them. CDR1 and CDR2 from the germline V gene are MDHEN and SYDVKM. Here the CDR3 reads CASSLPRRRETQYF. DNA for the CDR3: TGTGCCAGCAGCCTACCGAGGCGGCGGGAGACCCAGTACTTC.

The J gene is TRBJ2-1, the V gene TRBV6-5; 12 positions agree with TRBD2. The CDR3 contains 15 residues. Looked up from germline, CDR1 is MNHEY and CDR2 is SVGAGI. V dropped 6 bases and J dropped 9; count of bases not matched to a gene: 9. CDR3 nucleotides: TGTGCCAGCAGCCAGACTAGCGGGAGATCGGTTGAGCAGTTCTTC. Protein sequence: CASSQTSGRSVEQFF.

The rearrangement links TRBV18 to TRBJ1-1; the D is unclear. Trimming removed 4 bases from V and 4 bases from J, with 7 bases in between. The germline V gene encodes CDR1 KGHSH and CDR2 LQKENI. This CDR3 has 12 amino acids. Here the CDR3 DNA reads TGTGCCAGCTCACAACGGAGCACTGAAGCTTTCTTT. It codes for CASSQRSTEAFF.

V is TRBV14 and J is TRBJ2-1; D is undetermined. CDR1 is SGHDN, CDR2 FVKESK, per germline. The germline V and J ends were trimmed by 1 base and 7 bases, with 14 bases remaining between them. The length of the CDR3 is 15 residues. This CDR3 reads CASSQGVFGRNEQFF. For the CDR3, the DNA is TGTGCCAGCAGCCAAGGGGTTTTTGGGCGGAATGAGCAGTTCTTC.

The chain links TRBV20-1 to TRBJ1-2; no reliable D call. Trimming shortened V by 5 bases and J by 5 bases, and 9 bases separated the two germline ends. This CDR3 spans 11 amino acids. CDR1 is DFQATT and CDR2 is SNEGSKA in the germline V gene (reference sequence). This CDR3 reads CSAADGYGYTF. The DNA for the CDR3 is TGCAGTGCTGCGGACGGATATGGCTACACCTTC.

On this clone itself: Other DNA variants within this sample encode the same CDR3. The chain employs TRBV5-1 and TRBJ2-3, with D unclear. This CDR3 is 13 amino acids long. Germline-derived CDR1 and CDR2 are SGHRS and YFSETQ. V was cut by 4 bases and J by 0 bases, with 6 bases left in between. CDR3 nucleotide sequence: TGCGCCAGCAGCGCCCCGAGCACAGATACGCAGTATTTT. Translated, it gives CASSAPSTDTQYF. Complete variable domain (other parts from reference TRBV5-1 and TRBJ2-3): KAGVTQTPRYLIKTRGQQVTLSCSPISGHRSVSWYQQTPGQGLQFLFEYFSETQRNKGNFPGRFSGRQFSNSRSEMNVSTLELGDSALYLCASSAPSTDTQYFGPGTRLTVL.

This clone came up once. The gene calls are TRBV25-1 and TRBJ2-1; D not resolved. CDR3 length: 11 residues. Trimming shortened V by 6 bases and J by 9 bases, and 9 bases separated the two germline ends. Germline CDR1 reads MGHDK; CDR2 reads SYGVNS. The CDR3 DNA reads as TGTGCCAGCAGCGCCCGGAGTGAGCAGTTCTTC. As protein: CASSARSEQFF.

V and J are TRBV6-5 and TRBJ1-2, with D possibly TRBD1 on 5 matching bases. There are 16 residues in the CDR3. CDR1 is MNHEY, CDR2 SVGAGI, per germline. Trimming stripped 2 bases from V and 3 bases from J, with 16 bases between. The CDR3 region is CASSYPTLRGDYGYTF. CDR3 nucleotide sequence: TGTGCCAGCAGTTACCCCACGTTACGGGGCGACTATGGCTACACCTTC.

The V and J genes are TRBV5-6 and TRBJ1-1, with TRBD1 matching 7 bases. The CDR3 extends over 15 amino acids. Looked up from germline, CDR1 is SGHDT and CDR2 is YYEEEE. With V trimmed by 3 bases and J by 1 base, 6 bases remained unmatched. CDR3 residues: CASSSAGQRNTEAFF. DNA of the CDR3: TGTGCCAGCAGCTCGGCGGGACAGCGGAACACTGAAGCTTTCTTT.

This clone was observed once. The chain joins TRBV7-3 to TRBJ2-3; tentatively, D is TRBD1 (5 bases). There are 15 residues in the CDR3. CDR1 and CDR2 (germline): SGHTA, FQGTGA. The V end was cut by 2 bases, the J end by 6 bases, with 15 bases between. The CDR3 loop is CASSLGGARQDTQYF. CDR3 in DNA: TGTGCCAGCAGCTTAGGTGGGGCGAGGCAGGATACGCAGTATTTT.

This clone was seen more than once but under ten times. The V call is TRBV11-2, the J call TRBJ1-2; no firm D call. CDR3 size: 14 residues. CDR1 and CDR2 from the germline V gene are SGHAT and FQNNGV. V was clipped by 0 bases and J by 4 bases, with 9 bases between them. The CDR3 region has the DNA TGTGCCAGCAGCTTAGAATGGGGTCCCTATGGCTACACCTTC. It encodes CASSLEWGPYGYTF. The variable domain in full, with the rest retrieved from reference TRBV11-2 and TRBJ1-2, is EAGVAQSPRYKIIEKRQSVAFWCNPISGHATLYWYQQILGQGPKLLIQFQNNGVVDDSQLPKDRFSAERLKGVDSTLKIQPAKLEDSAVYLCASSLEWGPYGYTFGSGTRLTVV.

The rearrangement joins TRBV6-1 to TRBJ1-5, with D uncertain. CDR1 is MNHNS and CDR2 is SASEGT in the germline V gene. Trimming stripped 3 bases from V and 5 bases from J, with 8 bases between. The CDR3 has 13 amino acids. CDR3 bases: TGTGCCAGCAGTGAGAGGTCCCATCAGCCCCAGCATTTT. Its protein is CASSERSHQPQHF.